These 14 T cell receptor beta chains share one sample of origin, sequenced in a study of blood T cell repertoires in COVID-19. Data came from immunoSEQ multiplex PCR; TCRdb stores just in-frame clones and leaves some out. The sample yields around 160,000 clones, around 82% seen once. The sequenced sample consisted of PBMCs or T cells enriched from blood (not recorded which). The source is a man between 35 and 55 years old who had recovered from COVID-19.

The genes are TRBV19 and TRBJ1-1, with 8 bases that match TRBD1. Germline lookup yields CDR1 LNHDA and CDR2 SQIVND (reference sequence). There are 14 residues in the CDR3. Unmatched junction bases numbered 7, after V lost 5 bases and J lost 5 bases. The CDR3 region has the DNA TGTGCCAGTAGTGAAGGACAGGGTCGAACTGAAGCTTTCTTT. This codes for CASSEGQGRTEAFF.

CDR3 in DNA: TGTGCCAGCAGTGAAGAGCGGGCTTTGGGCAATCAGCCCCAGCATTTT. As protein: CASSEERALGNQPQHF. V gene TRBV6-1 combines with J gene TRBJ1-5; D is undetermined. CDR1 and CDR2 from the germline V gene are MNHNS and SASEGT. Deletions cut 1 base from V and 2 bases from J, with 12 bases between. The CDR3 consists of 16 residues.

V and J are TRBV5-4 and TRBJ1-5; TRBD1 matches at 8 bases. The junction had 7 bases not matched to a gene; V was cut back by 4 bases and J by 4 bases. The CDR3 is made up of 15 amino acids. CDR1 and CDR2 (germline): SGHNT, YYREEE (reference sequence). The DNA for the CDR3 is TGTGCCAGCAGCGTGACAGGGGTGCAAAATCAGCCCCAGCATTTT. Its translation is CASSVTGVQNQPQHF. Combining the CDR3 with reference TRBV5-4 and TRBJ1-5 gives the whole variable domain ETGVTQSPTHLIKTRGQQVTLRCSSQSGHNTVSWYQQALGQGPQFIFQYYREEENGRGNFPPRFSGLQFPNYSSELNVNALELDDSALYLCASSVTGVQNQPQHFGDGTRLSIL.

This clone was recorded only once. V and J are TRBV7-9 and TRBJ1-6; no reliable D call. This CDR3 has 15 residues. With 1 base removed from V and 7 bases from J, the gap between germline ends came to 11 bases. CDR1 is SEHNR, CDR2 FQNEAQ, per germline (reference sequence). The CDR3 DNA reads TGTGCCAGCAGCTTAGACCCTACGGGGAATTCACCCCTCCACTTT. It specifies CASSLDPTGNSPLHF.

V and J are TRBV7-9 and TRBJ1-1, with no clear D. CDR1 and CDR2 from the germline V gene are SEHNR and FQNEAQ (reference sequence). The V end was cut by 5 bases, the J end by 1 base, with 5 bases between. This CDR3 has 12 amino acids. The CDR3, as DNA: TGTGCCAGCAGCCGAGGGAACACTGAAGCTTTCTTT. It specifies CASSRGNTEAFF.

The chain employs TRBV30 and TRBJ1-1; unclear D gene. Trimming cost V 3 bases and J 2 bases, with 4 bases left between them. This CDR3 is 11 amino acids long. Germline V gene data show CDR1 as GTSNPN and CDR2 as SVGIG (reference sequence). CDR3 sequence (DNA): TGTGCCTGGAGGGCCAACACTGAAGCTTTCTTT. This gives the protein CAWRANTEAFF.

The chain has TRBV9 and TRBJ2-1; the match to TRBD2 covers 8 bases. In germline, CDR1 is SGDLS, CDR2 YYNGEE. The CDR3 has 15 amino acids. After removal of 3 bases from V and 3 bases from J, the junction contained 5 bases not matched to a gene. CDR3 loop: CASSATSGLYNEQFF. CDR3 sequence (DNA): TGTGCCAGCAGCGCCACTAGCGGACTCTACAATGAGCAGTTCTTC. Combining the CDR3 with reference TRBV9 and TRBJ2-1 gives the whole variable domain DSGVTQTPKHLITATGQRVTLRCSPRSGDLSVYWYQQSLDQGLQFLIQYYNGEERAKGNILERFSAQQFPDLHSELNLSSLELGDSALYFCASSATSGLYNEQFFGPGTRLTVL.

V gene TRBV11-3 combines with J gene TRBJ2-3; 16 nucleotides agree with TRBD2. CDR3 size: 18 residues. Germline lookup yields CDR1 SGHNT and CDR2 YENEEA. Trimming took 5 bases from V and 2 from J; bases not matched to a gene: 7. The CDR3 region has the DNA TGTGCCAGCAGCCGATCGGGACTAGCGGGGGGGCACACAGATACGCAGTATTTT. This encodes CASSRSGLAGGHTDTQYF.

The chain employs TRBV3-1 (or the pseudogene TRBV3-2) and TRBJ2-1, with 8 bases fitting TRBD2. CDR1 and CDR2 (germline): LGHDT, YNNKEL (reference sequence). With 4 bases clipped from V and 8 bases from J, the junction kept 7 bases outside the gene matches. The CDR3 extends over 14 amino acids. The CDR3 sequence is CASSRGGGSDEQFF. The CDR3 DNA follows: TGTGCCAGCAGCCGAGGCGGGGGGAGTGATGAGCAGTTCTTC.

This chain joins TRBV15 and TRBJ2-1; 9 bases line up with TRBD2. Germline V CDR1 and CDR2: LNHNV, YYDKDF (reference sequence). There are 16 residues in the CDR3. With V trimmed by 0 bases and J by 5 bases, 5 bases remained unmatched. CDR3 loop: CATSREKAGGDNEQFF. The CDR3 DNA reads TGTGCCACCAGCAGAGAGAAAGCGGGGGGCGACAATGAGCAGTTCTTC.

V is TRBV9 and J is TRBJ2-4; the match to TRBD2 covers 8 bases. V lost 4 bases to trimming and J lost 6 bases; unmatched junction nucleotides: 6. The CDR3 extends over 14 amino acids. Germline V gives CDR1 SGDLS, CDR2 YYNGEE. The CDR3: CASSPGGGINIQYF. DNA of the CDR3: TGTGCCAGCAGCCCCGGGGGGGGTATAAACATTCAGTACTTC.

The J gene is TRBJ2-7, the V gene TRBV15; no clear D. The CDR3 contains 13 residues. Trimming removed 0 bases from V and 1 base from J, with 4 bases in between. Germline V gene lookup returns CDR1 LNHNV and CDR2 YYDKDF (reference sequence). CDR3 loop: CATSRDQSYEQYV. CDR3 in DNA: TGTGCCACCAGCAGAGACCAGTCCTACGAGCAGTACGTC.

The chain links TRBV5-1 to TRBJ2-3, with TRBD2 matching 9 bases. The germline V gene has CDR1 SGHRS and CDR2 YFSETQ. J was trimmed by 4 bases and V by 1 base; bases with no gene match: 4. The CDR3 totals 15 residues. CDR3: CASSLMASGADTQYF. CDR3 DNA: TGCGCCAGCAGCTTGATGGCTAGCGGGGCAGATACGCAGTATTTT.

J is TRBJ2-2 and V is TRBV5-1, with 7 positions matching TRBD1. The CDR3 extends over 15 amino acids. The J segment lost 8 bases and the V segment lost 2 bases, leaving 9 bases of the junction unmatched. Germline CDR1 reads SGHRS; CDR2 reads YFSETQ. The CDR3: CASSFRQGLRGELFF. As DNA, the CDR3 is TGCGCCAGCAGCTTTAGACAGGGTTTAAGAGGGGAGCTGTTTTTT.